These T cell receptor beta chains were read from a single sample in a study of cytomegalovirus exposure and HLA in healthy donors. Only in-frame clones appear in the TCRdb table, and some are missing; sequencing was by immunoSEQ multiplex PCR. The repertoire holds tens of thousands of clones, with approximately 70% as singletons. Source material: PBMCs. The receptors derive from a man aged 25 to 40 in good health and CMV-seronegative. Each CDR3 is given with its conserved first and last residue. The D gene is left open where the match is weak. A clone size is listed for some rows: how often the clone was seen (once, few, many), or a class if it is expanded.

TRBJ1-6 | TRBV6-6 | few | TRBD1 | CASSRDSYNSPLHF | TGTGCCAGCAGTCGGGACAGTTATAATTCACCCCTCCACTTT
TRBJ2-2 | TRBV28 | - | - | CASSPSNTGELFF | TGTGCCAGCAGTCCCTCTAACACCGGGGAGCTGTTTTTT
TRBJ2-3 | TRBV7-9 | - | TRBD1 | CASSFGQGADTQYF | TGTGCCAGCAGCTTCGGACAGGGGGCAGATACGCAGTATTTT
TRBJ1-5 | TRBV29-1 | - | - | CSVGEGRHQPQHF | TGCAGCGTCGGGGAGGGCCGACACCAGCCCCAGCATTTT
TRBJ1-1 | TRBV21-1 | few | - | CASSKVAYYTEAFF | TGTGCCAGCAGCAAAGTCGCATACTACACTGAAGCTTTCTTT
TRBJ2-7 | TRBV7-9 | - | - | CASSYRGYYYEQYF | TGTGCCAGCTCCTATCGAGGTTACTATTACGAGCAGTACTTC
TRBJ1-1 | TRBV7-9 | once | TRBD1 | CASSFTARTGERTEAFF | TGTGCCAGCAGCTTTACCGCTCGGACAGGGGAACGAACTGAAGCTTTCTTT
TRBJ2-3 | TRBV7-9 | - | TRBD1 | CASSSPGQGADTQYF | TGTGCCAGCAGCTCACCGGGACAGGGAGCAGATACGCAGTATTTT
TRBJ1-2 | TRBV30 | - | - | CASTGTSNYGYTF | TGTGCCTCTACCGGGACATCGAACTATGGCTACACCTTC
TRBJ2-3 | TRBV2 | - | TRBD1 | CASSGQADSGTQYF | TGTGCCAGCTCGGGACAGGCTGATTCGGGTACGCAGTATTTT
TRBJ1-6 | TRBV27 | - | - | CASSLQGSSYNSPLHF | TGTGCCAGCAGTTTACAGGGGAGCTCCTATAATTCACCCCTCCACTTT
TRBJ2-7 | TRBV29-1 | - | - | CSATKSTGSYEQYF | TGCAGCGCGACTAAGTCTACGGGCTCCTACGAGCAGTACTTC
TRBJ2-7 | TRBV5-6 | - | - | CASSLFPRYEQYF | TGTGCCAGCAGCTTGTTCCCCCGCTACGAGCAGTACTTC
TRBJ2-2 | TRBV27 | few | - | CASSLIGSTNTGELFF | TGTGCCAGCAGTTTGATCGGGTCGACGAACACCGGGGAGCTGTTTTTT
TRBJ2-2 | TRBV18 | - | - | CASSPEASLVTGELFF | TGTGCCAGCTCACCAGAGGCTAGTCTCGTCACCGGGGAGCTGTTTTTT
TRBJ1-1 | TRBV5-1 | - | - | CASSPEYRENTEAFF | TGCGCCAGCAGCCCGGAATACAGGGAGAACACTGAAGCTTTCTTT
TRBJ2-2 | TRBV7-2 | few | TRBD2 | CASSLDSGRLFF | TGTGCCAGCAGCTTAGATAGCGGGAGGCTGTTTTTT
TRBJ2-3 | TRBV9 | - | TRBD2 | CASSDGAGGRTDTQYF | TGTGCCAGCAGCGACGGAGCGGGAGGTCGCACAGATACGCAGTATTTT
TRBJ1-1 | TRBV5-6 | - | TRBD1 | CASSLENRDRGFVF | TGTGCCAGCAGCTTGGAGAACCGGGACAGGGGGTTTGTCTTT
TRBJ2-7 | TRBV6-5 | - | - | CASSYSRRESYEQYF | TGTGCCAGCAGTTACTCGCGCAGGGAATCCTACGAGCAGTACTTC
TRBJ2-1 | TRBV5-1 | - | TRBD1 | CASSLDTGTGYNEQFF | TGCGCCAGCAGCTTGGACACCGGGACAGGCTACAATGAGCAGTTCTTC
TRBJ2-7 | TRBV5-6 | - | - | CASSQLLESQSSYEQYF | TGTGCCAGCAGCCAACTCCTAGAGTCTCAAAGCTCCTACGAGCAGTACTTC
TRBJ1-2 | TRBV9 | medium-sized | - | CASSVEQNYGYTF | TGTGCCAGCAGCGTAGAACAGAACTATGGCTACACCTTC
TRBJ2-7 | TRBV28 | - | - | CASISHRVRYYEQYF | TGTGCCAGCATTTCTCACAGGGTCCGGTACTACGAGCAGTACTTC
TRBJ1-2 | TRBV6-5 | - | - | CASREQEVDGYTF | TGTGCCAGCAGAGAACAGGAAGTGGATGGCTACACCTTC
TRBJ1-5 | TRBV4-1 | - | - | CASSQATGGPQHF | TGCGCCAGCAGCCAAGCTACCGGGGGGCCCCAGCATTTT
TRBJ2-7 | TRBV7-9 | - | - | CASSLVGVVYEQYF | TGTGCCAGCAGCTTAGTCGGGGTCGTCTACGAGCAGTACTTC
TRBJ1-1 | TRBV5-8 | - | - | CASSHLLGGPENTEAFF | TGTGCCAGCAGCCACCTCCTGGGGGGACCAGAGAACACTGAAGCTTTCTTT
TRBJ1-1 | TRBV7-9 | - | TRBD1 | CASSPRQGRGTEAFF | TGTGCCAGCAGCCCACGACAGGGTCGAGGCACTGAAGCTTTCTTT
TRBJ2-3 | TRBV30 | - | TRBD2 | CAWSPPSGGPTDTQYF | TGTGCCTGGAGTCCCCCTAGCGGGGGGCCCACAGATACGCAGTATTTT
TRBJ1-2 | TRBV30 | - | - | CAWSGYTGNYGYTF | TGTGCCTGGAGTGGCTACACAGGGAACTATGGCTACACCTTC
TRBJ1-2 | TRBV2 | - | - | CASRNRRETLYGYTF | TGTGCCAGCAGGAACCGCCGGGAGACATTGTATGGCTACACCTTC
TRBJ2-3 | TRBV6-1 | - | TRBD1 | CASSRGTGRPDTQYF | TGTGCCAGCAGTAGGGGGACAGGGAGACCAGATACGCAGTATTTT
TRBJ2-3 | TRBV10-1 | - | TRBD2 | CASSGLTSGTDTQYF | TGCGCCAGCAGTGGGCTGACTAGCGGCACAGATACGCAGTATTTT
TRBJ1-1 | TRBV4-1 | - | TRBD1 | CASSQGVGAMTGATEAFF | TGCGCCAGCAGCCAAGGAGTGGGAGCAATGACAGGGGCCACTGAAGCTTTCTTT
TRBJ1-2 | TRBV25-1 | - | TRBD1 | CASRDRTFTSNYGYTF | TGTGCCAGCAGGGACAGGACTTTCACTTCTAACTATGGCTACACCTTC
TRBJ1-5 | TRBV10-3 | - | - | CAISERWEGVSNQPQHF | TGTGCCATCAGTGAGAGGTGGGAAGGGGTAAGCAATCAGCCCCAGCATTTT
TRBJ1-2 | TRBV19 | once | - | CASTPEDRIPYGYTF | TGTGCCAGTACCCCTGAGGACAGAATCCCCTATGGCTACACCTTC
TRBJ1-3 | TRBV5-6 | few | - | CASTTFGGGISGNTIYF | TGTGCCAGCACCACCTTTGGGGGAGGAATTTCTGGAAACACCATATATTTT
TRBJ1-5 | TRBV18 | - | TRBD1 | CASSPSPLDRGNSNQPQHF | TGTGCCAGCTCACCATCCCCTTTGGACAGGGGGAATAGCAATCAGCCCCAGCATTTT
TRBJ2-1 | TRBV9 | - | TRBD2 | CASSVAERSLAGENEQFF | TGTGCCAGCAGCGTAGCCGAACGATCACTAGCGGGAGAGAATGAGCAGTTCTTC
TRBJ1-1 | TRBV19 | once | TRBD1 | CASGDREDTEAFF | TGTGCCAGTGGGGACAGGGAGGACACTGAAGCTTTCTTT
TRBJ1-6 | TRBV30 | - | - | CACRGEYNSPLHF | TGTGCCTGTCGCGGGGAATATAATTCACCCCTCCACTTT
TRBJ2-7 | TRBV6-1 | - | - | CASCVLVTYEQYF | TGTGCCAGCTGCGTCTTGGTTACCTACGAGCAGTACTTC
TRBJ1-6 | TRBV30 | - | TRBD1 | CAWSDYRGGMINSPLHF | TGTGCCTGGAGTGATTACAGGGGGGGAATGATTAATTCACCCCTCCACTTT
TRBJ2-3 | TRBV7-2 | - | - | CASSAQAGLTDTQYF | TGTGCCAGCAGCGCTCAAGCGGGTCTCACAGATACGCAGTATTTT
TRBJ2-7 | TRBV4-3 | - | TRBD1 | CASSQGTGGLLYEQYF | TGCGCCAGCAGCCAAGGGACAGGGGGATTGCTGTACGAGCAGTACTTC
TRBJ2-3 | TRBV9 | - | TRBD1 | CASSLRPGTGGADTQYF | TGTGCCAGCAGCCTCCGTCCCGGGACAGGGGGCGCAGATACGCAGTATTTT
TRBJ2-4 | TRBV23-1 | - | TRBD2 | CASSLILAGGVGNIQYF | TGCGCCAGCAGTCTTATACTAGCGGGAGGGGTCGGGAACATTCAGTACTTC